The 26 T cell receptor beta chains in this list originate from one sample, sequenced in a study of blood T cell repertoires in COVID-19. TCRdb's copy holds only in-frame clones and misses some; the assay was immunoSEQ multiplex PCR. The sample has more than 100,000 clones, 85% to 90% seen once. Sequencing was carried out using peripheral blood. The receptors shown here come from a man between 70 and 80 years old with active COVID-19.

V usage is TRBV2 and J usage is TRBJ1-1; the match to TRBD1 covers 8 bases. V dropped 3 bases and J dropped 1; count of bases not matched to a gene: 4. The CDR3 is 15 residues long. CDR1 is SNHLY, CDR2 FYNNEI, per germline. CDR3 residues: CASSEGDRWNTEAFF. In DNA, the CDR3 is TGTGCCAGCAGTGAGGGGGACAGGTGGAACACTGAAGCTTTCTTT.

This chain links TRBV11-1 with TRBJ2-1; 7 nucleotides align to TRBD2. The V and J ends lost 10 bases and 8 bases, in that order; junction bases with no gene match: 11. Germline-derived CDR1 and CDR2 are SGHAT and FQDESV (reference sequence). CDR3 size: 13 residues. The CDR3 bases are TGTGCCACCGCTTGGGGGAGCGGGGATGAGCAGTTCTTC. It codes for CATAWGSGDEQFF.

The chain uses TRBV3-1 (or the pseudogene TRBV3-2) and TRBJ2-7; D uncertain. This CDR3 has 11 residues. Germline V lookup: CDR1 LGHDT, CDR2 YNNKEL (reference sequence). Trimming shortened V by 8 bases and J by 5 bases, and 10 bases separated the two germline ends. The DNA of the CDR3 is TGTGCCAGCCGTGGAGCCCACGAGCAGTACTTC. This codes for CASRGAHEQYF.

V usage is TRBV28 and J usage is TRBJ2-5; 7 nucleotides agree with TRBD2. The ends lost 7 bases at V and 2 bases at J; junction bases unmatched: 7. There are 14 residues in the CDR3. CDR1 and CDR2 from the germline V gene are MDHEN and SYDVKM. In DNA form, the CDR3 reads TGTGCCAGCACCCCGAGGGGACTACAAGAGACCCAGTACTTC. Protein: CASTPRGLQETQYF.

This sequence joins TRBV6-5 and TRBJ2-3, with TRBD2 identical over 8 bases. The length of the CDR3 is 15 residues. V trimming: 5 bases; J trimming: 0 bases; junction bases outside the gene matches: 4. The germline V gene has CDR1 MNHEY and CDR2 SVGAGI. The CDR3 bases are TGTGCCAGCAGTCATACTAGCGGCAGCACAGATACGCAGTATTTT. It specifies CASSHTSGSTDTQYF.

The chain combines TRBV5-6 with TRBJ2-3; TRBD2 is a possible D gene (6 bases). Germline assignment: CDR1 SGHDT and CDR2 YYEEEE. V lost 1 base to trimming and J lost 1 base, with 7 bases between them. The CDR3 is 14 amino acids. CDR3 coding DNA: TGTGCCAGCAGCTTGTTAGCGGGCACAGATACGCAGTATTTT. The encoded protein is CASSLLAGTDTQYF.

Only one count was recorded for this clone. The V gene is TRBV20-1, the J gene TRBJ2-7; the match to TRBD2 covers 9 bases. The CDR3 loop spans 16 amino acids. V was clipped by 3 bases and J by 4 bases; unmatched bases: 13. Germline CDR1 reads DFQATT; CDR2 reads SNEGSKA (reference sequence). CDR3 sequence reads: CSASGPSGNLVYEQYF. CDR3 DNA sequence: TGCAGTGCTAGTGGCCCTAGCGGGAATCTCGTGTACGAGCAGTACTTC.

The rearrangement links TRBV4-2 to TRBJ2-3; the D gene is possibly TRBD2 (6 bases). The germline gives CDR1 LGHNA, CDR2 YNFKEQ. V was clipped by 4 bases and J by 1 base, with 12 bases between them. The CDR3 has 15 amino acids. CDR3 sequence (DNA): TGTGCCAGCAGCCTAGCGGTCTCGGGCACAGATACGCAGTATTTT. As protein: CASSLAVSGTDTQYF.

The chain employs TRBV27 and TRBJ1-6; 8 bases are a match to TRBD1. The CDR3 runs to 18 residues. Germline CDR1 MNHEY, CDR2 SMNVEV (reference sequence). The V and J ends lost 7 bases and 0 bases, in that order; junction bases with no gene match: 11. CDR3 coding DNA: TGTGCCAGCACCCCCCTAGGGACAGGAAGCTCCTATAATTCACCCCTCCACTTT. It is translated as CASTPLGTGSSYNSPLHF.

This chain links TRBV5-6 with TRBJ1-3; 9 bases fit TRBD1. This CDR3 has 15 amino acids. After removal of 4 bases from V and 3 bases from J, the junction contained 5 bases not matched to a gene. Germline CDR1 reads SGHDT; CDR2 reads YYEEEE. CDR3 amino acids: CASSPDRGYGNTIYF. DNA for the CDR3: TGTGCCAGCAGCCCAGACAGGGGGTATGGAAACACCATATATTTT.

This chain connects TRBV4-3 to TRBJ2-7, with 13 bases lining up with TRBD2. Germline V lookup: CDR1 LGHNA, CDR2 YSLEER. J lost 6 bases, V lost 0 bases, and 2 bases had no gene match. This CDR3 contains 15 residues. CDR3 amino acids: CASSQDRTSGGEQYF. The CDR3 region has the DNA TGCGCCAGCAGCCAAGACAGGACTAGCGGGGGCGAGCAGTACTTC.

This chain uses TRBV18 with TRBJ1-5, with D perhaps matching TRBD1 (6 bases). The germline V gene encodes CDR1 KGHSH and CDR2 LQKENI. V was shortened by 4 bases and J by 1 base, with 14 bases between the two germline ends. The CDR3 loop spans 16 amino acids. The CDR3 DNA sequence: TGTGCCAGCTCACAGAACAGGGAACGGAGCAATCAGCCCCAGCATTTT. This encodes CASSQNRERSNQPQHF.

This clone was picked up one time. This CDR3 reads CASGAYNEQFF. Written as DNA, the CDR3 is TGTGCTAGCGGAGCCTACAATGAGCAGTTCTTC. The chain combines TRBV24-1 with TRBJ2-1; maybe TRBD2 (6 bases). The CDR3 consists of 11 residues. Germline CDR1 reads KGHDR; CDR2 reads SFDVKD.

The rearrangement uses TRBV5-4 and TRBJ2-3; the D gene is possibly TRBD2 (5 bases). Germline lookup yields CDR1 SGHNT and CDR2 YYREEE (reference sequence). Deletions cut 0 bases from V and 1 base from J, with 12 bases between. The CDR3 is 16 residues long. CDR3: CASSLASPGGTDTQYF. DNA of the CDR3: TGTGCCAGCAGCTTGGCTTCTCCCGGGGGCACAGATACGCAGTATTTT.

V gene TRBV7-9 combines with J gene TRBJ2-2, with 8 bases that match TRBD1. This CDR3 region has 15 residues. After removal of 4 bases from V and 4 bases from J, the junction contained 5 bases not matched to a gene. CDR1 SEHNR and CDR2 FQNEAQ come from the germline V gene (reference sequence). The CDR3 DNA reads TGTGCCAGCAGCTGGACAGGGATCGGCACCGGGGAGCTGTTTTTT. It is translated as CASSWTGIGTGELFF.

V usage is TRBV4-2 and J usage is TRBJ2-7; 10 bases match TRBD1. Germline V CDR1 and CDR2: LGHNA, YNFKEQ. The V gene end was trimmed by 1 base and the J gene end by 4 bases; junction bases not matched to a gene: 7. This CDR3 is built from 16 residues. CDR3 coding DNA: TGTGCCAGCAGCCAAGGGGGGACAGGGGTCGGATACGAGCAGTACTTC. Translation: CASSQGGTGVGYEQYF.

Only one count was recorded for this clone. The chain has TRBV20-1 and TRBJ1-6; D not certain. CDR1 is DFQATT, CDR2 SNEGSKA, per germline (reference sequence). V shed 3 bases and J shed 5 bases, with 11 bases lying between them. This CDR3 has 14 amino acids. CDR3 sequence (DNA): TGCAGTGCTAGTCTTGGGAGCGATAATTCACCCCTCCACTTT. It encodes CSASLGSDNSPLHF.

The chain employs TRBV7-2 and TRBJ2-7; 10 positions match TRBD1. The length of the CDR3 is 13 residues. Unmatched junction bases numbered 9, after V lost 10 bases and J lost 6 bases. Per germline, CDR1 SGHTA and CDR2 FQGNSA. Here the CDR3 reads CATQGQGFSEQYF. The CDR3, as DNA: TGTGCCACACAGGGACAGGGGTTCTCCGAGCAGTACTTC.

This chain links TRBV27 with TRBJ2-3; D is perhaps TRBD2 (6 bases). The CDR3 has 15 residues. V lost 3 bases to trimming and J lost 2 bases, with 12 bases between them. Germline values: CDR1 MNHEY, CDR2 SMNVEV (reference sequence). Written as DNA, the CDR3 is TGTGCCAGCAGTTTCAGGGCGGGATTCACAGATACGCAGTATTTT. Translating gives CASSFRAGFTDTQYF.

The chain links TRBV19 to TRBJ2-7, with 8 bases lining up with TRBD1. CDR1 LNHDA and CDR2 SQIVND come from the germline V gene (reference sequence). V gave up 3 bases and J gave up 3 bases; unmatched junction bases: 4. The CDR3 covers 14 residues. CDR3 sequence (DNA): TGTGCCAGTAGTATCAGGGGGCCCAGCTACGAGCAGTACTTC. Amino acids: CASSIRGPSYEQYF.

The chain has TRBV24-1 and TRBJ2-7; D perhaps matches TRBD1 (6 bases). The V end lost 5 bases, the J end lost 1 base, and 17 bases lay between the germline ends. Germline V gene sequence: CDR1 KGHDR, CDR2 SFDVKD. This CDR3 has 16 amino acids. The CDR3 DNA reads TGTGCCACCAGTGGCCCACCGGGACAAGGGTCCTACGAGCAGTACTTC. Amino acids: CATSGPPGQGSYEQYF.

The V gene is TRBV28, the J gene TRBJ2-7, with 8 bases fitting TRBD1. This CDR3 has 14 residues. Germline CDR1 reads MDHEN; CDR2 reads SYDVKM. Trimming cost V 5 bases and J 2 bases; bases outside gene matches: 5. CDR3 in DNA: TGTGCCAGCAGTCTCTGGACAGGGACCTACGAGCAGTACTTC. This gives the protein CASSLWTGTYEQYF.

The V call is TRBV11-2, the J call TRBJ2-5; possibly TRBD1 for D (6 bases). This CDR3 region has 15 residues. Trimming pared 5 bases from V and 1 base from J, leaving 14 bases between. Per the germline V gene, CDR1 is SGHAT and CDR2 is FQNNGV. CDR3 sequence (DNA): TGTGCCAGCAGCCCCACGGGACATTCCCAAGAGACCCAGTACTTC. It yields the protein CASSPTGHSQETQYF.

This chain uses TRBV7-2 with TRBJ2-5; a weak D match, TRBD2 (6 bases). The CDR3 extends over 14 amino acids. The germline gives CDR1 SGHTA, CDR2 FQGNSA. Trimming left V 2 bases short and J 5 bases short, with 12 bases between. The CDR3 DNA sequence: TGTGCCAGCAGCTTATGGGGCCGGGGGGAGACCCAGTACTTC. Protein product: CASSLWGRGETQYF.

The CDR3 is CASRNTGGEQYF. Written as DNA, the CDR3 is TGTGCCAGCCGTAATACAGGTGGCGAGCAGTACTTC. The rearrangement links TRBV2 to TRBJ2-7; D perhaps matches TRBD1 (5 bases). The CDR3 loop spans 12 amino acids. Per the germline V gene, CDR1 is SNHLY and CDR2 is FYNNEI. Trimming took off 8 bases at V and 6 bases at J, with 14 bases between the two ends.

The J gene is TRBJ2-1, the V gene TRBV9; 7 positions agree with TRBD1. V was clipped by 4 bases and J by 9 bases; unmatched bases: 19. The CDR3 totals 17 residues. Germline-derived CDR1 and CDR2 are SGDLS and YYNGEE. For the CDR3, the DNA is TGTGCCAGCAGCCTAGGGGAGCGGTACGCCCCAGGGGGTGAGCAGTTCTTC. This translates into CASSLGERYAPGGEQFF.